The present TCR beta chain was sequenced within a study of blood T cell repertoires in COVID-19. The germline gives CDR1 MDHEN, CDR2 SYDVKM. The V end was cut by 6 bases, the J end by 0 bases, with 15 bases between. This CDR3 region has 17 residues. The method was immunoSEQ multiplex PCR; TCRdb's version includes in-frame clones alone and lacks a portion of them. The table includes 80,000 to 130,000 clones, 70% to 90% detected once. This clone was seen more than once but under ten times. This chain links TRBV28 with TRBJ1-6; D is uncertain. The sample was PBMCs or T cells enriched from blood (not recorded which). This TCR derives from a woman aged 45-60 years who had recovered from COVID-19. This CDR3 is CASRGRGRSSYNSPLHF. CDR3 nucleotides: TGTGCCAGCAGGGGCCGGGGTAGGAGCTCCTATAATTCACCCCTCCACTTT.